This paragraph covers one T cell receptor (beta chain) sequence. The data belong to a study of blood T cell repertoires in COVID-19. The overall study: PBMCs, B-cell-depleted T cells, or T cells were the source of the cDNA or gDNA that made up the material.

Sequencing used immunoSEQ multiplex PCR; TCRdb keeps in-frame clones, though not all of them. The sample yields about 380,000 clones, 87% seen once. V trimming: 3 bases; J trimming: 0 bases; junction bases outside the gene matches: 12. Germline V lookup: CDR1 DFQATT, CDR2 SNEGSKA (reference sequence). The CDR3 has 20 residues. Participant age was about 18 to 89 years, and participants resided in around 24 US areas. Cohort 3 donors counted as recovered after two negative PCRs, clearance, or resolved symptoms. The clonotype originates from a young man who had recovered from COVID-19. The specimen was PBMCs or T cells enriched from blood (not recorded which). The V call is TRBV20-1, the J call TRBJ2-3; 16 nucleotides agree with TRBD2. CDR3: CSASGTSGGVTGQSTDTQYF. The CDR3 nucleotides read TGCAGTGCTAGTGGGACTAGCGGGGGGGTAACGGGCCAGAGCACAGATACGCAGTATTTT.